These 30 T cell receptor beta chains originate from one sample sequenced in a study of CD8+CD57+ T cells in acquired aplastic anemia. Genomic DNA, the template, was used for profiling of the TCR beta VDJ and CDR3. TCRdb analysed the reads with MiXCR anew, one entry per CDR3 protein. The sample shows fewer than 100,000 distinct CDR3 sequences, approximately 46% of them seen only once. The sample consisted of sorted CD4+, CD8+, or CD8+CD57+ T cells (not recorded which) from PBMCs. These receptors all stem from a human donor in good health, serving as a control.

In its sample, this clonotype was seen a few times. This chain joins TRBV6-5 and TRBJ2-2; unclear D gene. The CDR3 length is 13 residues. Looked up from germline, CDR1 is MNHEY and CDR2 is SVGAGI. V shed 0 bases and J shed 3 bases, with 2 bases lying between them. The chain's CDR3 is CASSYSYTGELFF. The CDR3 region has the DNA TGTGCCAGCAGTTACTCGTACACCGGGGAGCTGTTTTTT.

The table lists this clonotype with many counts. V is TRBV19 and J is TRBJ1-2, with D possibly being TRBD1 (5 bases). V dropped 9 bases and J dropped 5 bases, with 13 bases sitting between them. CDR3 length equals 12 residues. CDR1 LNHDA and CDR2 SQIVND come from the germline V gene (reference sequence). CDR3 in DNA: TGTGCCAGAGGGGTAGCCTCATATGGCTACACCTTC. This codes for CARGVASYGYTF.

This clonotype was counted ten times or more. The chain combines TRBV10-3 with TRBJ1-1; D unresolved. CDR1 and CDR2 from the germline V gene are ENHRY and SYGVKD. The CDR3 spans 11 residues. Between the trimmed V and J ends, which lost 3 bases and 6 bases, there was a span of 5 bases. CDR3 region: CAISEGPEAFF. The CDR3 region has the DNA TGTGCCATCAGTGAAGGGCCTGAAGCTTTCTTT.

A note on this clonotype: This may stem from a read error, because a much larger clone lies one nucleotide away. V gene TRBV19 combines with J gene TRBJ2-1; D not certain. This CDR3 has 10 residues. The V gene's germline CDR1 is LNHDA and CDR2 SQIVND (reference sequence). The CDR3 region is CATSYNEQSF. CDR3 coding DNA: TGTGCCACCTCTTACAATGAGCAGTCCTTC.

This clonotype was seen many times. The genes are TRBV19 and TRBJ2-1; D unresolved. This CDR3 comprises 15 residues. The V gene lost 0 bases and the J gene lost 3 bases, with 9 bases spanning the gap. CDR1 and CDR2 from the germline V gene are LNHDA and SQIVND (reference sequence). The CDR3 protein is CASSIDNSDYNEQFF. DNA for the CDR3: TGTGCCAGTAGTATAGATAACTCGGACTACAATGAGCAGTTCTTC.

This clonotype was detected many times. V gene TRBV29-1 combines with J gene TRBJ1-1; TRBD1 matches 10 bases. CDR3 length: 13 residues. CDR1 is SQVTM and CDR2 is ANQGSEA in the germline V gene. V was pared by 2 bases and J by 8 bases, with 5 bases of the junction left unmatched. The CDR3 is CSVESGQGEEAFF. The CDR3 DNA sequence: TGCAGCGTTGAATCTGGACAGGGGGAGGAAGCTTTCTTT.

The rearrangement uses TRBV6-2 or TRBV6-3 and TRBJ1-1; D call uncertain. The germline gives CDR1 MNHEY, CDR2 SVGEGT. This CDR3 is built from 15 residues. Trimming cost V 4 bases and J 2 bases, with 14 bases left between them. The CDR3, as DNA: TGTGCCAGCAGTTTGACGGAGGTACTAAACACTGAAGCTTTCTTT. Translating gives CASSLTEVLNTEAFF.

This clonotype occurred a few times. This may arise from a read error, as a much more abundant clone is one base away. This chain links TRBV25-1 with TRBJ2-3, with 10 bases matching TRBD2. CDR3 length: 16 amino acids. CDR1 and CDR2 (germline): MGHDK, SYGVNS. V gave up 6 bases and J gave up 6 bases; unmatched junction bases: 12. CDR3 coding DNA: TGTGCCAGCAGCAACCCTGCCCTAGCGGGAGAGGATACGCAGTATTTT. Amino acids: CASSNPALAGEDTQYF.

This clonotype was counted at least ten times. The V call is TRBV6-5, the J call TRBJ2-7, with D possibly matching TRBD1 (5 bases). Germline V CDR1 and CDR2: MNHEY, SVGAGI. The CDR3 sequence is 12 residues long. The V and J ends lost 8 bases and 0 bases respectively, with 8 bases between them. The DNA of the CDR3 is TGTGCCAGCGGGGCCAGCTCCTACGAGCAGTACTTC. This encodes CASGASSYEQYF.

This clonotype came up many times. The rearrangement links TRBV9 to TRBJ2-1, with 7 bases that match TRBD2. The CDR3 contains 15 residues. Losses at the gene ends were 2 bases for V and 3 bases for J; bases not matched to a gene: 5. CDR1 and CDR2 from the germline V gene are SGDLS and YYNGEE. CDR3 DNA: TGTGCCAGCAGCGTTCCCAGCGGGGTCTACAATGAGCAGTTCTTC. Translation gives CASSVPSGVYNEQFF.

As to this clonotype: With a much larger clone just one base away, this may be a read error. V usage is TRBV4-1 and J usage is TRBJ1-2; D call uncertain. The germline CDR1 and CDR2 sequences are MGHRA and YSYEKL. V was pared by 1 base and J by 6 bases, with 18 bases between. This CDR3 is 16 amino acids long. Here the CDR3 reads CASSQGVISGSHGYTF. The CDR3 DNA is TGCGCCAGCAGCCAAGGAGTAATTTCGGGGAGCCATGGCTACACCTTC.

This clonotype was seen ten or more times. This chain uses TRBV10-1 with TRBJ2-2; D unresolved. Looked up from germline, CDR1 is WNHNN and CDR2 is SYGVQD (reference sequence). Trimming removed 6 bases from V and 0 bases from J, with 5 bases in between. The CDR3 is 13 amino acids. CDR3 amino acids: CASRQANTGELFF. The CDR3 bases are TGCGCCAGCAGGCAGGCGAACACCGGGGAGCTGTTTTTT.

This rearrangement joins TRBV27 to TRBJ2-1, with TRBD2 matching 12 bases. V was clipped by 5 bases and J by 9 bases; unmatched bases: 8. Germline CDR1 and CDR2: MNHEY and SMNVEV (reference sequence). CDR3 length equals 15 residues. CDR3 nucleotides: TGTGCCAGCAGTCCACTAGCGGGAGGTCTGGGTGAGCAGTTCTTC. This encodes CASSPLAGGLGEQFF.

The V and J genes are TRBV5-1 and TRBJ2-1, with D tentatively TRBD1 (5 bases). This CDR3 is built from 15 residues. V lost 5 bases and J lost 9, with 21 bases in between. The germline V gene encodes CDR1 SGHRS and CDR2 YFSETQ. As DNA, the CDR3 is TGCGCCAGCAGGGAAAGTGGGCCAGGGTGGGGTGAGCAGTTCTTC. Its protein product is CASRESGPGWGEQFF.

This clonotype was found many times. The chain links TRBV7-2 to TRBJ1-4, with TRBD1 as a possible D gene (5 bases). Trimming stripped 5 bases from V and 8 bases from J, with 15 bases between. Germline V gives CDR1 SGHTA, CDR2 FQGNSA. The CDR3 loop spans 14 amino acids. The CDR3 sequence is CASSRSGLLEKLFF. The CDR3 DNA sequence: TGTGCCAGCAGCCGATCAGGGCTGCTAGAAAAACTGTTTTTT.

This chain connects TRBV2 to TRBJ1-4; 9 nucleotides match TRBD1. J was trimmed by 5 bases and V by 9 bases; bases with no gene match: 4. The CDR3 totals 13 residues. Germline CDR1 SNHLY, CDR2 FYNNEI. CDR3 protein: CARGQGTNEKLFF. The CDR3 DNA reads TGTGCCAGAGGACAGGGGACGAATGAAAAACTGTTTTTT.

This clonotype came up many times. V is TRBV14 and J is TRBJ2-7; no definite D call. Per the germline V gene, CDR1 is SGHDN and CDR2 is FVKESK. V was clipped by 8 bases and J by 0 bases, with 11 bases between them. The CDR3 spans 13 residues. DNA of the CDR3: TGTGCCAGCTCAAGTGCGTACTCCTACGAGCAGTACTTC. Its translation is CASSSAYSYEQYF. Supplemented by reference TRBV14 and TRBJ2-7, the full variable domain reads EAGVTQFPSHSVIEKGQTVTLRCDPISGHDNLYWYRRVMGKEIKFLLHFVKESKQDESGMPNNRFLAERTGGTYSTLKVQPAELEDSGVYFCASSSAYSYEQYFGPGTRLTVT.

This clonotype was seen only a few times. This sequence joins TRBV27 and TRBJ2-3; 10 nucleotides agree with TRBD2. The J segment lost 0 bases and the V segment lost 0 bases, leaving 6 bases of the junction unmatched. This CDR3 has 18 residues. Per the germline V gene, CDR1 is MNHEY and CDR2 is SMNVEV (reference sequence). The CDR3 DNA is TGTGCCAGCAGTTTATCGTCTAGCGGGGGCCATAGCACAGATACGCAGTATTTT. Its translation is CASSLSSSGGHSTDTQYF.

The V and J genes are TRBV7-2 and TRBJ2-3; weak D call: TRBD1 (6 bases). CDR1 is SGHTA, CDR2 FQGNSA, per germline. V was trimmed by 2 bases and J by 2 bases, leaving 11 bases between them. CDR3 size: 15 residues. The CDR3 nucleotides are TGTGCCAGCAGCTTACCCGGACAGACCACAGATACGCAGTATTTT. This codes for CASSLPGQTTDTQYF.

As concerns this clonotype: One base away lies a much larger clone, so this may be a sequencing read error. The rearrangement links TRBV6-4 to TRBJ2-7; a weak D match, TRBD1 (6 bases). This CDR3 has 15 amino acids. CDR1 is MRHNA, CDR2 SNTAGT, per germline. CDR3 sequence: CAGRVTGSYSRGEYF. The DNA for the CDR3 is TGTGCCGGCAGGGTAACAGGGTCCTATTCACGTGGAGAGTACTTC.

The sample holds many counts of this clonotype. CDR3 coding DNA: TGTGCCAGCAGTCGGGGCTCTACGGCCTATGGCTACACCTTC. It specifies CASSRGSTAYGYTF. This chain links TRBV12-3 or TRBV12-4 with TRBJ1-2; D may be TRBD1 (5 bases). The CDR3 has 14 amino acids. Trimming left V 5 bases short and J 4 bases short, with 14 bases between.

The V gene is TRBV9, the J gene TRBJ1-3, with TRBD1 identical over 8 bases. Germline CDR1 is SGDLS and CDR2 is YYNGEE. Unmatched junction bases numbered 12, after V lost 4 bases and J lost 0 bases. This CDR3 spans 18 amino acids. CDR3: CASSPSGGTGYSGNTIYF. The CDR3 coding sequence is TGTGCCAGCAGCCCTAGTGGGGGGACAGGCTACTCTGGAAACACCATATATTTT.

This clonotype showed up many times. This chain joins TRBV11-1 and TRBJ2-7; 7 positions agree with TRBD2. Germline CDR1 and CDR2: SGHAT and FQDESV (reference sequence). V lost 1 base and J lost 2; bases outside the gene matches: 17. There are 19 residues in the CDR3. The CDR3 loop is CASSLEIAGAPYNTYEQYF. In nucleotides, the CDR3 is TGTGCCAGCAGCTTAGAGATAGCGGGCGCTCCATACAATACCTACGAGCAGTACTTC.

This clonotype turned up a few times. This chain uses TRBV29-1 with TRBJ1-1; 8 bases are shared with TRBD1. The J segment lost 5 bases and the V segment lost 7 bases, leaving 6 bases of the junction unmatched. The CDR3 consists of 12 residues. The germline V gene has CDR1 SQVTM and CDR2 ANQGSEA. The CDR3 sequence is CSADRGGTEAFF. CDR3 sequence (DNA): TGCAGCGCAGACAGGGGAGGGACTGAAGCTTTCTTT.

A note on this clonotype: Being one base from a much bigger clone, this may be a read error. V and J are TRBV11-1 and TRBJ2-1; 8 bases are a match to TRBD2. The CDR3 length is 15 residues. Germline CDR1 is SGHAT and CDR2 is FQDESV (reference sequence). The CDR3 region is CTSSPLAGGNDEQFF. For the CDR3, the DNA is TGTACCAGCAGCCCGCTCGCGGGAGGTAACGATGAGCAGTTCTTC.

The chain combines TRBV2 with TRBJ2-1; 7 nucleotides align to TRBD1. CDR1 SNHLY and CDR2 FYNNEI come from the germline V gene. The CDR3 sequence is 15 residues long. The J segment lost 8 bases and the V segment lost 8 bases, leaving 15 bases of the junction unmatched. The CDR3 loop reads CASRQGTVGFYEQFF. The CDR3 DNA reads as TGTGCCAGCCGGCAAGGGACAGTAGGATTCTATGAGCAGTTCTTC.

Only a few counts were recorded for this clonotype. This chain connects TRBV6-1 to TRBJ2-2; no clear D. The V end was cut by 5 bases, the J end by 7 bases, with 14 bases between. CDR3 length: 14 residues. From germline, CDR1 is MNHNS and CDR2 SASEGT. The CDR3 loop is CASSTRNYNGELFF. CDR3 nucleotides: TGTGCCAGCAGTACTCGAAACTACAACGGGGAGCTGTTTTTT.

Many counts were recorded for this clonotype. This chain connects TRBV9 to TRBJ1-1; D unclear. Germline assignment: CDR1 SGDLS and CDR2 YYNGEE. Trimming took off 6 bases at V and 1 base at J, with 19 bases between the two ends. CDR3 length: 16 residues. The CDR3 DNA reads TGTGCCAGCAACAACATGGGGTATTCGTCGAACACTGAAGCTTTCTTT. It encodes CASNNMGYSSNTEAFF.

In this sample, this clonotype turned up many times. The CDR3 spells CASSGLGPFSNQPQHF. CDR3 nucleotides: TGTGCCAGCAGCGGGTTAGGCCCCTTTAGCAATCAGCCCCAGCATTTT. The chain links TRBV6-1 to TRBJ1-5; no clear D. Germline V CDR1 and CDR2: MNHNS, SASEGT. Trimming cost V 6 bases and J 0 bases, with 15 bases left between them. The length of the CDR3 is 16 residues.

The genes are TRBV25-1 and TRBJ1-3; no definite D call. Germline assignment: CDR1 MGHDK and CDR2 SYGVNS. The CDR3 has 14 residues. Trimming pared 6 bases from V and 2 bases from J, leaving 11 bases between. The CDR3 loop reads CASSALRTGNTIYF. The CDR3 nucleotides read TGTGCCAGCAGCGCTCTCCGGACTGGAAACACCATATATTTT.